The present entry profiles one T cell receptor beta chain with its context. A universal primer site and UMIs were added as TCR cDNA was made by 5'RACE template switching. One entry per CDR3 protein, called by TCRdb with MiXCR from the 5' RACE reads. The sample yields approximately 300,000 distinct CDR3 sequences, 8.5% to 9% seen once. These data originate in a study of T cells after yellow fever vaccination. The overall study: Preparing low-cell-number fractions relied on SMART-Seq v4 Ultra Low Input.

Germline loops: CDR1 SGHAT, CDR2 FQNNGV. V lost 6 bases, J lost 0 bases, and 14 bases lay in between. The CDR3 loop spans 16 amino acids. This TCR came from a man younger than 35 who received the YFV17D yellow fever vaccine. This rearrangement joins TRBV11-2 to TRBJ2-2, with D unclear. The starting material was PBMCs, obtained on the day of the first yellow fever vaccination. In DNA form, the CDR3 reads TGTGCCAGCAGTAATAGAAATGGGGCGAACACCGGGGAGCTGTTTTTT. This gives the protein CASSNRNGANTGELFF.